The source of this TCR beta chain is a study of blood T cell repertoires in COVID-19. The overall study: Donors in the United States, Italy and Spain gave samples during acute or convalescent COVID-19. PBMCs, B-cell-depleted T cells, or T cells were the source of the cDNA or gDNA that made up the material.

The assay was immunoSEQ multiplex PCR, and TCRdb's table has in-frame clones only and misses some. This table has fewer than 400,000 clones, more than 85% appearing once. The study assigned cohorts using participant-reported clinical history. Cohort 3 donors counted as recovered after two negative PCRs, clearance, or resolved symptoms. This clone showed up just once. Per germline, CDR1 DFQATT and CDR2 SNEGSKA (reference sequence). Trimming removed 6 bases from V and 5 bases from J, with 5 bases in between. This CDR3 has 9 residues. Sequenced: PBMCs or T cells enriched from blood (not recorded which). This rearrangement joins TRBV20-1 to TRBJ2-7, with D unclear. This sequence originates from a woman aged 25 to 39 who had recovered from COVID-19. The CDR3 DNA is TGCAGTGCCCTCGACGAGCAGTACTTC. Protein product: CSALDEQYF.